This entry lists 18 T cell receptor beta chains sequenced from one sample in a study of blood T cell repertoires in COVID-19. TCRdb keeps only in-frame clones here, not all; method: immunoSEQ multiplex PCR. This table has tens of thousands of clones, about 80% appearing once. Specimen: peripheral blood. The receptors stem from a man aged 60-69 years with acute or convalescent COVID-19.

The chain combines TRBV6-6 with TRBJ1-1; possibly TRBD1 for D (6 bases). This CDR3 region has 14 residues. Per germline, CDR1 MNHNY and CDR2 SVGAGI (reference sequence). The V gene lost 6 bases and the J gene lost 1 base, with 12 bases spanning the gap. The CDR3 DNA reads as TGTGCCAGCAGGCCACAACAGGGGAACACTGAAGCTTTCTTT. This gives the protein CASRPQQGNTEAFF.

This sequence joins TRBV10-2 and TRBJ2-7; 9 bases align to TRBD1. J lost 0 bases, V lost 3 bases, and 12 bases had no gene match. The germline CDR1 and CDR2 sequences are WSHSY and SAAADI. The CDR3 covers 18 residues. The CDR3 reads CASSDDENRGLFSYEQYF. The CDR3 DNA sequence: TGCGCCAGCAGTGACGACGAGAACAGGGGGCTATTCTCCTACGAGCAGTACTTC.

This clone was seen a handful of times. The chain joins TRBV7-3 to TRBJ1-2, with no clear D. Trimming removed 5 bases from V and 0 bases from J, with 16 bases in between. CDR3 size: 16 residues. Germline loops: CDR1 SGHTA, CDR2 FQGTGA. The CDR3 DNA reads as TGTGCCAGCAGCCCGAGGAGGGTCTCAGCTAACTATGGCTACACCTTC. Amino acids: CASSPRRVSANYGYTF. Full variable domain (outside the CDR3, taken from reference TRBV7-3 and TRBJ1-2): GAGVSQTPSNKVTEKGKYVELRCDPISGHTALYWYRQSLGQGPEFLIYFQGTGAADDSGLPNDRFFAVRPEGSVSTLKIQRTERGDSAVYLCASSPRRVSANYGYTFGSGTRLTVV.

The chain is built from TRBV3-1 (or the pseudogene TRBV3-2) and TRBJ2-7, with 14 bases that match TRBD2. V was clipped by 1 base and J by 7 bases; unmatched bases: 6. This CDR3 has 16 residues. Germline V gives CDR1 LGHDT, CDR2 YNNKEL (reference sequence). The CDR3 nucleotides are TGTGCCAGCAGCCAAGGGGGACTAGCGGGGGTCAAAGAGCAGTACTTC. It yields the protein CASSQGGLAGVKEQYF.

The CDR3 nucleotides read TGTGCCAGCAGCCCCGCGGGGAGCTATGGCTACACCTTC. Its translation is CASSPAGSYGYTF. This chain connects TRBV7-2 to TRBJ1-2; D not resolved. Trimming took off 5 bases at V and 4 bases at J, with 11 bases between the two ends. Germline V CDR1 and CDR2: SGHTA, FQGNSA. The CDR3 loop spans 13 amino acids.

This chain uses TRBV4-1 with TRBJ1-2, with D hard to call. V lost 0 bases and J lost 2, with 13 bases in between. Germline V gene data show CDR1 as MGHRA and CDR2 as YSYEKL. This CDR3 comprises 16 residues. CDR3 DNA sequence: TGCGCCAGCAGCCAAGATCGAGGGAATATCAACTATGGCTACACCTTC. Protein: CASSQDRGNINYGYTF.

The chain carries TRBV6-5 and TRBJ2-7; perhaps TRBD2 as D (5 bases). Looked up from germline, CDR1 is MNHEY and CDR2 is SVGAGI. This CDR3 is built from 14 residues. V was trimmed by 7 bases and J by 3 bases, leaving 16 bases between them. Written as DNA, the CDR3 is TGTGCCAGCACTCTCACACGGACTCACTACGAGCAGTACTTC. Its translation: CASTLTRTHYEQYF.

This chain links TRBV5-6 with TRBJ1-1; D call uncertain. Germline CDR1 is SGHDT and CDR2 is YYEEEE. This CDR3 is built from 13 residues. Trimming took 4 bases from V and 2 from J, leaving 9 bases between them. The CDR3 sequence: CASSMDGNTEAFF. The CDR3 DNA reads TGTGCCAGCAGCATGGACGGTAACACTGAAGCTTTCTTT. Full variable domain (rest looked up from reference TRBV5-6 and TRBJ1-1): DAGVTQSPTHLIKTRGQQVTLRCSPKSGHDTVSWYQQALGQGPQFIFQYYEEEERQRGNFPDRFSGHQFPNYSSELNVNALLLGDSALYLCASSMDGNTEAFFGQGTRLTVV.

The J gene is TRBJ2-3, the V gene TRBV11-2, with 14 bases that match TRBD2. After removal of 0 bases from V and 5 bases from J, the junction contained 10 bases not matched to a gene. Germline V CDR1 and CDR2: SGHAT, FQNNGV. The CDR3 spans 19 residues. The CDR3 reads CASSLDRRLAGGRQDTQYF. CDR3 sequence (DNA): TGTGCCAGCAGCTTAGATCGCCGACTAGCGGGGGGGCGTCAAGATACGCAGTATTTT.

This chain uses TRBV27 with TRBJ2-3; TRBD1 is a possible D gene (6 bases). The length of the CDR3 is 17 residues. V lost 6 bases and J 2 bases, leaving 21 bases between the germline ends. CDR1 is MNHEY and CDR2 is SMNVEV in the germline V gene (reference sequence). The CDR3, as DNA: TGTGCCAGCAGCCAAAAAAACCGGGACACGATCACAGATACGCAGTATTTT. It yields the protein CASSQKNRDTITDTQYF.

The chain joins TRBV7-9 to TRBJ1-6; D gene ambiguous. V was shortened by 5 bases and J by 8 bases, with 10 bases between the two germline ends. This CDR3 is built from 13 residues. CDR1 and CDR2 (germline): SEHNR, FQNEAQ (reference sequence). The DNA for the CDR3 is TGTGCCAGCAGCCGCGGATCTTATTCACCCCTCCACTTT. Residues: CASSRGSYSPLHF. The full variable domain, completed using reference TRBV7-9 and TRBJ1-6, is DTGVSQNPRHKITKRGQNVTFRCDPISEHNRLYWYRQTLGQGPEFLTYFQNEAQLEKSRLLSDRFSAERPKGSFSTLEIQRTEQGDSAMYLCASSRGSYSPLHFGNGTRLTVT.

The chain carries TRBV6-2 or TRBV6-3 and TRBJ1-5; 9 positions match TRBD1. The CDR3 sequence is 16 residues long. V trimming: 0 bases; J trimming: 4 bases; junction bases outside the gene matches: 4. Germline values: CDR1 MNHEY, CDR2 SVGEGT. The chain's CDR3 is CASSYSAGTGNQPQHF. The CDR3 nucleotides read TGTGCCAGCAGTTACTCGGCAGGGACAGGGAATCAGCCCCAGCATTTT.

The chain links TRBV6-5 to TRBJ2-7, with a tentative D call TRBD1 (5 bases). This CDR3 has 13 residues. The germline gives CDR1 MNHEY, CDR2 SVGAGI. Trimming left V 4 bases short and J 2 bases short, with 9 bases between. The CDR3 spells CASSLMTAYEQYF. The CDR3 nucleotides are TGTGCCAGCAGTTTGATGACAGCCTACGAGCAGTACTTC.

The chain couples TRBV24-1 to TRBJ2-1, with 10 bases identical to TRBD2. CDR1 and CDR2 from the germline V gene are KGHDR and SFDVKD. CDR3 size: 15 residues. Trimming removed 5 bases from V and 5 bases from J; junction bases left unmatched: 5. The CDR3, as DNA: TGTGCCACCAGTGGGAGCGGGGGGGCTGACAATGAGCAGTTCTTC. Protein product: CATSGSGGADNEQFF.

This clone was seen once. V and J are TRBV6-2 or TRBV6-3 and TRBJ1-5; a weak D match, TRBD1 (5 bases). This CDR3 has 16 amino acids. In germline, CDR1 is MNHEY, CDR2 SVGEGT. Trimming removed 2 bases from V and 4 bases from J, with 15 bases in between. The CDR3 sequence: CASSYGARFLNQPQHF. The DNA of the CDR3 is TGTGCCAGCAGTTACGGGGCCAGGTTCTTAAATCAGCCCCAGCATTTT.

This clone was found once. The chain combines TRBV4-1 with TRBJ1-1, with TRBD1 as a possible D gene (5 bases). The ends were cut back, 1 base at V and 4 bases at J, with 10 bases in the middle. This CDR3 has 14 residues. Germline values: CDR1 MGHRA, CDR2 YSYEKL. The CDR3 sequence: CASSQASGGTEAFF. The CDR3 bases are TGCGCCAGCAGCCAAGCCTCGGGGGGCACTGAAGCTTTCTTT.

This chain uses TRBV5-8 with TRBJ1-1, with 9 bases lining up with TRBD1. The J segment lost 7 bases and the V segment lost 8 bases, leaving 9 bases of the junction unmatched. CDR3 length: 13 amino acids. Germline CDR1 SGHTS, CDR2 YDEGEE. CDR3 nucleotides: TGTGCCAGTCAAGACAGGGGGTCAGGTGAAGCTTTCTTT. Translation gives CASQDRGSGEAFF.

The chain uses TRBV18 and TRBJ1-2; D is perhaps TRBD1 (6 bases). CDR3 length: 14 residues. CDR1 is KGHSH and CDR2 is LQKENI in the germline V gene. The germline V and J ends were trimmed by 2 bases and 3 bases, with 10 bases remaining between them. In DNA, the CDR3 is TGTGCCAGCTCACCAGACCAGGGGTACTATGGCTACACCTTC. It yields the protein CASSPDQGYYGYTF. Using reference TRBV18 and TRBJ1-2 for the parts outside the CDR3, the full variable domain is NAGVMQNPRHLVRRRGQEARLRCSPMKGHSHVYWYRQLPEEGLKFMVYLQKENIIDESGMPKERFSAEFPKEGPSILRIQQVVRGDSAAYFCASSPDQGYYGYTFGSGTRLTVV.